This T cell receptor (beta chain) derives from a study of blood T cells in healthy people across ages. Concerning this clonotype: Its antigen is currently unknown.

Primers used in a second PCR of about 6 to 11 cycles were a sample-barcoded 5' primer and a J-beta primer mix. The study obtained at least 2.5 million CDR3-containing paired-end reads from every sample. TCRdb analysed the 5' RACE reads with MiXCR anew, one entry per CDR3 protein. Of approximately 820,000 distinct CDR3 sequences listed, 44% were seen once; the top ten hold roughly 19%. Germline assignment: CDR1 MNHEY and CDR2 SMNVEV (reference sequence). Germline trimming cut 5 bases from V and 1 base from J; bases unmatched to any gene: 2. This CDR3 spans 13 amino acids. Whole-study findings and limits: A strong correlation between TCR beta diversity and naive T cell percentage was seen.

Investigators took around 10 milliliters of peripheral blood from every donor. This TCR was sampled from a man in his 60s in good health. Sequencing used blood. The J gene is TRBJ2-7, the V gene TRBV27; 7 bases align to TRBD2. The CDR3 nucleotides are TGTGCCAGCAGTGGACTAGGGTCCTACGAGCAGTACTTC. It specifies CASSGLGSYEQYF.